The clone carrying this T cell receptor beta chain was recorded once. TCRdb's table, derived via immunoSEQ multiplex PCR, lists solely in-frame clones and lacks some. The sample carries tens of thousands of clones, about 91% recorded once. This sample is drawn from a study of blood T cell repertoires in COVID-19. Study overall: Acute-phase and convalescent COVID-19 samples originated in the United States, Italy and Spain.

Germline V CDR1 and CDR2: MNHEY, SMNVEV (reference sequence). There are 14 residues in the CDR3. V lost 5 bases to trimming and J lost 6 bases; unmatched junction nucleotides: 7. The chain has TRBV27 and TRBJ2-1; TRBD2 matches at 7 bases. This sequence was found in a woman in her 70s with acute or convalescent COVID-19. Sequencing used peripheral blood. CDR3 protein: CASSMEGLFNEQFF. Here the CDR3 DNA reads TGTGCCAGCAGTATGGAGGGACTATTCAATGAGCAGTTCTTC.